These 20 T cell receptor beta chains were sequenced from one sample in a study of blood T cell repertoires in COVID-19. Repertoires were generated with immunoSEQ multiplex PCR, while TCRdb's copy carries only in-frame clones and drops some. The repertoire consists of hundreds of thousands of clones, with roughly 76% occurring once and the leading ten covering roughly 7.4%. The sequenced sample was peripheral blood. Source of these receptors: a woman of 80 years or more with COVID-19, enrolled during active disease.

The rearrangement links TRBV10-3 to TRBJ1-1, with no clear D. Germline V gene lookup returns CDR1 ENHRY and CDR2 SYGVKD. V was clipped by 4 bases and J by 4 bases, with 7 bases between them. This CDR3 contains 12 residues. The CDR3 region is CAISGFGTEAFF. CDR3 bases: TGTGCCATCAGTGGGTTCGGCACTGAAGCTTTCTTT.

The genes are TRBV3-1 (or the pseudogene TRBV3-2) and TRBJ2-5, with D possibly being TRBD2 (7 bases). V was cut by 2 bases and J by 5 bases, with 12 bases left in between. The CDR3 has 14 amino acids. Germline V gives CDR1 LGHDT, CDR2 YNNKEL (reference sequence). Here the CDR3 DNA reads TGTGCCAGCAGCCAACTAGGGGGAGGGGAGACCCAGTACTTC. It translates to CASSQLGGGETQYF.

The rearrangement links TRBV3-1 (or the pseudogene TRBV3-2) to TRBJ1-1; TRBD1 is a possible D gene (6 bases). Looked up from germline, CDR1 is LGHDT and CDR2 is YNNKEL (reference sequence). The CDR3 length is 17 residues. V shed 4 bases and J shed 4 bases, with 22 bases lying between them. The CDR3: CASSPPTGSRKITEAFF. The DNA of the CDR3 is TGTGCCAGCAGCCCGCCAACAGGGTCACGGAAGATCACTGAAGCTTTCTTT.

The chain uses TRBV28 and TRBJ1-1; D possibly corresponds to TRBD1 (6 bases). Germline CDR1 reads MDHEN; CDR2 reads SYDVKM. This CDR3 contains 15 residues. Trimming stripped 2 bases from V and 4 bases from J, with 14 bases between. The CDR3 coding sequence is TGTGCCAGCAGTTTAGGGACATCTCGAGCCACTGAAGCTTTCTTT. Its translation: CASSLGTSRATEAFF.

The rearrangement joins TRBV29-1 to TRBJ2-5, with TRBD2 identical over 9 bases. V lost 5 bases to trimming and J lost 5 bases; unmatched junction nucleotides: 3. Germline V lookup: CDR1 SQVTM, CDR2 ANQGSEA. The CDR3 totals 12 residues. The CDR3 reads CSVLAGVETQYF. The CDR3, as DNA: TGCAGCGTTTTAGCGGGAGTTGAGACCCAGTACTTC.

The chain recombines TRBV10-2 with TRBJ2-1, with D maybe TRBD2 (6 bases). V was shortened by 4 bases and J by 2 bases, with 12 bases between the two germline ends. Germline V gives CDR1 WSHSY, CDR2 SAAADI. The CDR3 loop spans 15 amino acids. CDR3 bases: TGCGCCAGCAGTGGGGGGACTCCGACCTACAATGAGCAGTTCTTC. Its protein is CASSGGTPTYNEQFF.

The chain couples TRBV11-2 to TRBJ1-6; D is possibly TRBD1 (6 bases). Germline lookup yields CDR1 SGHAT and CDR2 FQNNGV. The CDR3 is 13 residues long. V lost 5 bases to trimming and J lost 10 bases, with 12 bases between them. The CDR3 DNA reads as TGTGCCAGCAGCAATGGCGGGGGCTCACCCCTCCACTTT. It translates to CASSNGGGSPLHF.

The genes are TRBV7-2 and TRBJ2-3, with TRBD2 as a possible D gene (6 bases). The CDR3 is 15 residues long. Trimming shortened V by 5 bases and J by 4 bases, and 16 bases separated the two germline ends. Germline CDR1 reads SGHTA; CDR2 reads FQGNSA. This CDR3 reads CASSARPQRADTQYF. CDR3 DNA: TGTGCCAGCAGCGCCCGCCCTCAGCGGGCAGATACGCAGTATTTT. The full variable domain, completed using reference TRBV7-2 and TRBJ2-3, is GAGVSQSPSNKVTEKGKDVELRCDPISGHTALYWYRQSLGQGLEFLIYFQGNSAPDKSGLPSDRFSAERTGGSVSTLTIQRTQQEDSAVYLCASSARPQRADTQYFGPGTRLTVL.

The chain has TRBV28 and TRBJ1-2; no firm D call. The CDR3 runs 15 residues. Germline V lookup: CDR1 MDHEN, CDR2 SYDVKM. The V end lost 6 bases, the J end lost 2 bases, and 16 bases lay between the germline ends. The CDR3 here is CASSPPRRRNYGYTF. Here the CDR3 DNA reads TGTGCCAGCAGCCCCCCCCGCAGGCGAAACTATGGCTACACCTTC.

J is TRBJ1-5 and V is TRBV4-1; 8 nucleotides match TRBD1. Germline CDR1 MGHRA, CDR2 YSYEKL. After removal of 4 bases from V and 1 base from J, the junction contained 6 bases not matched to a gene. The CDR3 has 16 residues. The CDR3 nucleotides read TGCGCCAGCAGCCGCGGGACAGGCATAAGCAATCAGCCCCAGCATTTT. Protein product: CASSRGTGISNQPQHF.

This chain links TRBV19 with TRBJ2-6; maybe TRBD1 (5 bases). Trimming stripped 5 bases from V and 2 bases from J, with 10 bases between. The CDR3 consists of 15 residues. Germline V gives CDR1 LNHDA, CDR2 SQIVND (reference sequence). The CDR3, as DNA: TGTGCCAGTAGTTTTTTAGGGGCTGGGGCCAACGTCCTGACTTTC. This encodes CASSFLGAGANVLTF.

CDR3 DNA: TGTGCCAGTAGTATATTACTGGACTGGACGGGGGGGGAGACCCAGTACTTC. This sequence encodes CASSILLDWTGGETQYF. The chain employs TRBV19 and TRBJ2-5; 8 bases agree with TRBD2. V gave up 2 bases and J gave up 5 bases; unmatched junction bases: 13. CDR3 length: 17 residues. Germline CDR1 reads LNHDA; CDR2 reads SQIVND (reference sequence).

The genes are TRBV30 and TRBJ2-5; D is undetermined. The germline V gene encodes CDR1 GTSNPN and CDR2 SVGIG (reference sequence). Trimming stripped 0 bases from V and 3 bases from J, with 8 bases between. The CDR3 contains 13 residues. The CDR3 is CAWSVQFKETQYF. DNA for the CDR3: TGTGCCTGGAGTGTACAGTTCAAAGAGACCCAGTACTTC. The variable domain in full, completed from reference TRBV30 and TRBJ2-5, reads SQTIHQWPATLVQPVGSPLSLECTVEGTSNPNLYWYRQAAGRGLQLLFYSVGIGQISSEVPQNLSASRPQDRQFILSSKKLLLSDSGFYLCAWSVQFKETQYFGPGTRLLVL.

The chain has TRBV28 and TRBJ2-3; 9 nucleotides agree with TRBD1. The CDR3 totals 15 residues. V lost 4 bases, J lost 3 bases, and 5 bases stayed unmatched. Germline V CDR1 and CDR2: MDHEN, SYDVKM. In DNA form, the CDR3 reads TGTGCCAGCAGTTCTCCGGGACAGGGAACAGATACGCAGTATTTT. It encodes CASSSPGQGTDTQYF.

This sequence joins TRBV27 and TRBJ2-1, with D possibly matching TRBD2 (6 bases). The CDR3 covers 13 residues. Germline V lookup: CDR1 MNHEY, CDR2 SMNVEV (reference sequence). With 5 bases removed from V and 9 bases from J, the gap between germline ends came to 14 bases. The CDR3 sequence is CASSRLDLGEQFF. CDR3 DNA: TGTGCCAGCAGTCGACTAGACCTAGGTGAGCAGTTCTTC.

The chain carries TRBV29-1 and TRBJ1-2; maybe TRBD1 (6 bases). The germline V gene encodes CDR1 SQVTM and CDR2 ANQGSEA. V gave up 5 bases and J gave up 8 bases, with 21 bases separating them. This CDR3 has 14 amino acids. This chain's CDR3 is CSVLTDSFWSGYTF. The CDR3 DNA follows: TGCAGCGTTCTCACGGACAGTTTTTGGTCGGGCTACACCTTC.

As concerns this clone: This same CDR3 is encoded by further DNA sequences in the sample. The V call is TRBV10-3, the J call TRBJ1-2; TRBD1 aligns across 12 bases. Germline V gene sequence: CDR1 ENHRY, CDR2 SYGVKD. There are 14 residues in the CDR3. The J segment lost 2 bases and the V segment lost 6 bases, leaving 1 base of the junction unmatched. CDR3 residues: CAIRGTGGNYGYTF. In DNA form, the CDR3 reads TGTGCCATCAGGGGGACAGGGGGCAACTATGGCTACACCTTC.

This rearrangement joins TRBV14 to TRBJ2-7, with D unclear. The CDR3 is made up of 11 amino acids. Trimming pared 2 bases from V and 4 bases from J, leaving 3 bases between. Germline CDR1 and CDR2: SGHDN and FVKESK. The DNA for the CDR3 is TGTGCCAGCAGCCAACAATACGAGCAGTACTTC. This gives the protein CASSQQYEQYF.

J is TRBJ1-2 and V is TRBV6-5, with unresolved D. Germline CDR1 and CDR2: MNHEY and SVGAGI. There are 13 residues in the CDR3. Trimming left V 2 bases short and J 4 bases short, with 8 bases between. CDR3 sequence reads: CASSYTDSYGYTF. Written as DNA, the CDR3 is TGTGCCAGCAGTTACACGGACTCCTATGGCTACACCTTC.

The gene calls are TRBV7-6 and TRBJ1-6; no clear D. Germline CDR1 and CDR2: SGHVS and FNYEAQ. CDR3 length: 17 residues. Trimming removed 2 bases from V and 7 bases from J, with 18 bases in between. CDR3 loop: CASSLSSGGRMNSPLHF. CDR3 sequence (DNA): TGTGCCAGCAGCTTAAGCTCCGGAGGCAGAATGAATTCACCCCTCCACTTT.